This T cell receptor (beta chain) derives from a study of identifying expanded T cells in peripheral blood. Assay: immunoSEQ multiplex PCR; the TCRdb copy retains only in-frame clones and omits some. The table lists 84,000 or so clones, 70% to 90% of them singletons. V dropped 5 bases and J dropped 7; count of bases not matched to a gene: 3. From germline, CDR1 is SQVTM and CDR2 ANQGSEA. This CDR3 is 12 amino acids long. The sequenced sample consisted of blood. The rearrangement links TRBV29-1 to TRBJ1-3; 9 bases agree with TRBD1. The TCR originated in a person aged 18 to 70 in good health. The chain's CDR3 is CSVQQGANTIYF. CDR3 coding DNA: TGCAGCGTTCAACAGGGGGCTAACACCATATATTTT.